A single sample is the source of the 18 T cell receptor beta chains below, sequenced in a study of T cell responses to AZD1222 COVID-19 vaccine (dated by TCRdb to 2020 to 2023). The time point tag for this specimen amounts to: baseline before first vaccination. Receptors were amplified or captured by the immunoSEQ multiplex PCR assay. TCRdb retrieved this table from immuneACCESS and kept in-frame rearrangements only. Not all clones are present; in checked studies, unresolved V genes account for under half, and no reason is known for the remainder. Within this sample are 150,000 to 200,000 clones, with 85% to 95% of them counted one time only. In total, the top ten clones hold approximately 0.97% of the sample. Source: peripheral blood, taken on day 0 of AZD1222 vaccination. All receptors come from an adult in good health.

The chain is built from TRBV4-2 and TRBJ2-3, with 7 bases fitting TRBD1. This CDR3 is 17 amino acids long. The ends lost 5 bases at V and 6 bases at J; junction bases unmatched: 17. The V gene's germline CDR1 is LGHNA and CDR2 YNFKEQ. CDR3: CASSIGRDRPTEDTQYF. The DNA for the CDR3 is TGTGCCAGCAGCATCGGTCGGGACAGACCCACGGAGGATACGCAGTATTTT.

The CDR3 sequence is CASGRRESGNTIYF. Written as DNA, the CDR3 is TGTGCCAGCGGGAGGAGGGAATCTGGAAACACCATATATTTT. V gene TRBV2 combines with J gene TRBJ1-3; D gene uncertain. CDR1 and CDR2 from the germline V gene are SNHLY and FYNNEI. The CDR3 consists of 14 residues. Trimming left V 8 bases short and J 1 base short, with 12 bases between.

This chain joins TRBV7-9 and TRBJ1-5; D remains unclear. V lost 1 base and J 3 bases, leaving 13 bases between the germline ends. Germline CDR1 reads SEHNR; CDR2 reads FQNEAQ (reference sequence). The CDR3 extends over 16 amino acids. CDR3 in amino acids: CASSLVTGSLNQPQHF. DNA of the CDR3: TGTGCCAGCAGCTTAGTAACGGGGTCCCTCAATCAGCCCCAGCATTTT.

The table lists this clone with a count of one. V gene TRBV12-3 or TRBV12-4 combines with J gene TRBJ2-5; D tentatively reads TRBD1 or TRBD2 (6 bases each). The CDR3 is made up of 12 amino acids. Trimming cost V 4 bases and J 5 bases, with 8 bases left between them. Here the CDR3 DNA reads TGTGCCAGCAGTTGGGGGGCCGAGACCCAGTACTTC. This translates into CASSWGAETQYF.

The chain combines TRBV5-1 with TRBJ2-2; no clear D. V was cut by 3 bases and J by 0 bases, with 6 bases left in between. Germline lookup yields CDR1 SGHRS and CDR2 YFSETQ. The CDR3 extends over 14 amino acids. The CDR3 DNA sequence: TGCGCCAGCAGCTACTCCGCGAACACCGGGGAGCTGTTTTTT. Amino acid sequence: CASSYSANTGELFF.

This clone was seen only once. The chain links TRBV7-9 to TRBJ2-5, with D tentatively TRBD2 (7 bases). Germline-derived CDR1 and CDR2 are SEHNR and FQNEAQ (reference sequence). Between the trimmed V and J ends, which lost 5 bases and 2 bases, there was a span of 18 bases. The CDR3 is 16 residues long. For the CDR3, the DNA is TGTGCCAGCAGCAAAAGGTCGGGGGGCTTACAAGAGACCCAGTACTTC. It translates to CASSKRSGGLQETQYF.

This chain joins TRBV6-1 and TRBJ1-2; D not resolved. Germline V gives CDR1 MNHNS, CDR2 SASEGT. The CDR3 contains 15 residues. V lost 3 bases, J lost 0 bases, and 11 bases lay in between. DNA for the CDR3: TGTGCCAGCAGTGACGGTGTTGTGACTAACTATGGCTACACCTTC. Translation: CASSDGVVTNYGYTF.

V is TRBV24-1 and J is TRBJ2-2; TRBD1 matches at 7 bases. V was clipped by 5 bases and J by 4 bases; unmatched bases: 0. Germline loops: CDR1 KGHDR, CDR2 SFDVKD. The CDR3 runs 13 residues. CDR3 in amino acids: CATSGDSTGELFF. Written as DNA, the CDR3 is TGTGCCACCAGTGGGGACAGCACCGGGGAGCTGTTTTTT.

CDR3 amino acids: CASSPKTGGSYGYTF. Here the CDR3 DNA reads TGTGCCAGCAGCCCTAAGACAGGGGGCAGCTATGGCTACACCTTC. This sequence joins TRBV3-1 (or the pseudogene TRBV3-2) and TRBJ1-2, with 10 bases aligning to TRBD1. The CDR3 consists of 15 residues. The V gene end was trimmed by 4 bases and the J gene end by 4 bases; junction bases not matched to a gene: 6. From germline, CDR1 is LGHDT and CDR2 YNNKEL (reference sequence).

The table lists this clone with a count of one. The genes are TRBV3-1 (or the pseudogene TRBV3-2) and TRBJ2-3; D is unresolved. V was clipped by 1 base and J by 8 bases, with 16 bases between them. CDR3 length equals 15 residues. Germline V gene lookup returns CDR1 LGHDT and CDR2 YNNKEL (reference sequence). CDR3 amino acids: CASSQGPDAAATQYF. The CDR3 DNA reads TGTGCCAGCAGCCAAGGGCCGGATGCGGCAGCTACGCAGTATTTT.

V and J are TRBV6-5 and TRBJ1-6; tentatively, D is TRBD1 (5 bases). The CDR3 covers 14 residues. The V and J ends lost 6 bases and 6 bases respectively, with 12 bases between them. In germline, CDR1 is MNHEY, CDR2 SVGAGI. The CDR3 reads CASRADSRNSPLHF. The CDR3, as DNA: TGTGCCAGCAGGGCTGACAGCCGTAATTCACCCCTCCACTTT.

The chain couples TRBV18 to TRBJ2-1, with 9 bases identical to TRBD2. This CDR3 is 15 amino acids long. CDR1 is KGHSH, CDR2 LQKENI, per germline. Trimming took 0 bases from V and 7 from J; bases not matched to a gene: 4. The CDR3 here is CASSPPTSGVNEQFF. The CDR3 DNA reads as TGTGCCAGCTCACCACCGACTAGCGGTGTGAATGAGCAGTTCTTC. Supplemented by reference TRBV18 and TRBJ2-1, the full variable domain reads NAGVMQNPRHLVRRRGQEARLRCSPMKGHSHVYWYRQLPEEGLKFMVYLQKENIIDESGMPKERFSAEFPKEGPSILRIQQVVRGDSAAYFCASSPPTSGVNEQFFGPGTRLTVL.

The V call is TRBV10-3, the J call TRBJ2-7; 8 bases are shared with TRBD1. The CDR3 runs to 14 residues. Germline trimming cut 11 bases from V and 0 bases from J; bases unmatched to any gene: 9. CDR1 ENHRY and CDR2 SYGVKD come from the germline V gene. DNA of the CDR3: TGTGCCTCACGCACAGGGGGGAACTCCTACGAGCAGTACTTC. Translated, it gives CASRTGGNSYEQYF.

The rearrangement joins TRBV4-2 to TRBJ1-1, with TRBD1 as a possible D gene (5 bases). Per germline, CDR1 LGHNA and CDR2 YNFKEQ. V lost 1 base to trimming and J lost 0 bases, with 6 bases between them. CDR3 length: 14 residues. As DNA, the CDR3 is TGTGCCAGCAGCCAAGGAGGGGTGAACACTGAAGCTTTCTTT. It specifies CASSQGGVNTEAFF.

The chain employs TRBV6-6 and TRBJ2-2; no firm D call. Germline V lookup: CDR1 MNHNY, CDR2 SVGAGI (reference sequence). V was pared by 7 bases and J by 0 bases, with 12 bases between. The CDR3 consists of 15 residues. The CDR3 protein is CASNAGSTNTGELFF. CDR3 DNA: TGTGCCAGCAACGCCGGATCCACGAACACCGGGGAGCTGTTTTTT.

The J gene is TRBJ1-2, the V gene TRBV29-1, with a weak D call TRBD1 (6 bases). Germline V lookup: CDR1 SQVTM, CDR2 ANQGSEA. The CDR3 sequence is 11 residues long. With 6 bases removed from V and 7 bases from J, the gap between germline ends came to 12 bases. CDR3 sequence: CSVRQVRGYTF. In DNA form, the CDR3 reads TGCAGCGTCAGACAGGTCCGTGGCTACACCTTC.

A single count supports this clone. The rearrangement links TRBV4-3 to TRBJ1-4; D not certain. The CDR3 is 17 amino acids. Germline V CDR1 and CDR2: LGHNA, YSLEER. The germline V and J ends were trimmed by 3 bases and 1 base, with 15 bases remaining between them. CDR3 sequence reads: CASSHDTGGVTNEKLFF. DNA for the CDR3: TGCGCCAGCAGCCATGATACCGGCGGAGTAACTAATGAAAAACTGTTTTTT.

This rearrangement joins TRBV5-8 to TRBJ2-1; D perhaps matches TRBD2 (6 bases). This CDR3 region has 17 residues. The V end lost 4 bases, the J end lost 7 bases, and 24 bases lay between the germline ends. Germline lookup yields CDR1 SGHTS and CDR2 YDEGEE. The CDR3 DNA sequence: TGTGCCAGCAGCCCCTCCCCGACTAGTGGGTCAGGAAATGAGCAGTTCTTC. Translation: CASSPSPTSGSGNEQFF.